This passage covers 7 T cell receptor beta chains from one sample sequenced in a study of OX40 agonist ivuxolimab in advanced cancers. Some clones are missing from TCRdb's copy, which holds only in-frame ones; the method was immunoSEQ multiplex PCR. Of about 78,000 clones listed, roughly 84% are singletons. The input for sequencing was CD4+ or CD8+ T cells sorted from blood, taken in a trial of the OX40 agonist ivuxolimab. Receptors originate from an adult with an advanced solid tumor such as melanoma, head and neck, liver or kidney cancer.

This clone came up once. The chain is built from TRBV28 and TRBJ1-5, with a weak D call TRBD1 (5 bases). The CDR3 is 14 amino acids. V was clipped by 10 bases and J by 0 bases, with 13 bases between them. Per the germline V gene, CDR1 is MDHEN and CDR2 is SYDVKM. This CDR3 reads CATTTDLSNQPQHF. CDR3 in DNA: TGTGCCACTACGACAGACCTTAGCAATCAGCCCCAGCATTTT. The full variable domain, rest sourced from reference TRBV28 and TRBJ1-5, is DVKVTQSSRYLVKRTGEKVFLECVQDMDHENMFWYRQDPGLGLRLIYFSYDVKMKEKGDIPEGYSVSREKKERFSLILESASTNQTSMYLCATTTDLSNQPQHFGDGTRLSIL.

This chain connects TRBV19 to TRBJ1-3; D gene uncertain. V lost 10 bases and J lost 1, with 11 bases in between. Germline loops: CDR1 LNHDA, CDR2 SQIVND (reference sequence). The CDR3 totals 13 residues. The CDR3 bases are TGTGCCACCCTGGCAGCGTCTGGAAACACCATATATTTT. Protein: CATLAASGNTIYF.

The CDR3 protein is CSATGDATQYF. CDR3 bases: TGCAGTGCTACAGGGGATGCGACCCAGTACTTC. The chain uses TRBV20-1 and TRBJ2-5, with a possible D match to TRBD1 (6 bases). Germline CDR1 DFQATT, CDR2 SNEGSKA (reference sequence). The CDR3 totals 11 residues. Trimming cost V 4 bases and J 7 bases, with 10 bases left between them.

The chain employs TRBV6-5 and TRBJ1-2; weak D call: TRBD1 (6 bases). Deletions cut 6 bases from V and 3 bases from J, with 11 bases between. The CDR3 totals 13 residues. The V gene's germline CDR1 is MNHEY and CDR2 SVGAGI. CDR3 bases: TGTGCCAGCAGGGACGACAGGTACTATGGCTACACCTTC. Encoded protein: CASRDDRYYGYTF.

The rearrangement uses TRBV28 and TRBJ1-1, with D possibly being TRBD1 (5 bases). This CDR3 has 14 amino acids. CDR1 is MDHEN, CDR2 SYDVKM, per germline. Trimming cost V 5 bases and J 0 bases, with 10 bases left between them. The CDR3 loop reads CASSGYRLNTEAFF. As DNA, the CDR3 is TGTGCCAGCAGTGGATACAGGCTGAACACTGAAGCTTTCTTT.

The rearrangement joins TRBV6-5 to TRBJ1-4, with D possibly matching TRBD1 (6 bases). The CDR3 extends over 13 amino acids. V lost 7 bases, J lost 7 bases, and 13 bases lay in between. Germline V CDR1 and CDR2: MNHEY, SVGAGI. The CDR3 here is CASKGGRTEKLFF. DNA of the CDR3: TGTGCCAGCAAGGGGGGGCGGACTGAAAAACTGTTTTTT.

The chain couples TRBV5-6 to TRBJ2-7; maybe TRBD1 (6 bases). V was trimmed by 2 bases and J by 4 bases, leaving 10 bases between them. Germline loops: CDR1 SGHDT, CDR2 YYEEEE. CDR3 size: 13 residues. The CDR3 nucleotides read TGTGCCAGCAGCTTCGGACAGCGATACGAGCAGTACTTC. This encodes CASSFGQRYEQYF.